What follows describes a single T cell receptor beta chain. The antigen this receptor binds is unknown. The sample holds no much larger clone one base away, and base qualities are not on file. Between the V and J ends, shortened by 2 bases and 10 bases respectively, the junction contains 15 bases. CDR1 and CDR2, per the germline V gene, are SGHVS and FQNEAQ. The CDR3 spans 15 residues, from the cysteine through the phenylalanine. Only the CDR3 region is kept as DNA, spanning 45 bases read in frame from base 1. The source of the sample is a study of blood T cell repertoires in COVID-19 (dated by TCRdb to about 2020). Context from the whole study: The collaborator samples originated in the United States, Italy and Spain and spanned the acute and convalescent phases of COVID-19. The material from the prospective study consisted of cDNA or gDNA derived from T cells, B-cell-depleted T cells, or PBMCs. Subjects who had been exposed to COVID-19, were actively infected with it, or had recovered from it provided the deeply sampled blood TCRbeta repertoires that made up the dataset. A freely available public database, intended as a resource for researchers studying the immune response to SARS-CoV-2, is where the repertoires were released. Samples were obtained from the ongoing ImmuneRACE study (first 160 participants) and from about 1,300 subjects provided by 6 global collaborators. Sample metadata almost always included a de-identified subject ID, COVID-19 status, age in years and sex. HLA class I and class II types, where available, came from metadata supplied by the sample provider rather than from assay-based typing.

Each collaborating institution followed its own protocols to collect whole blood in K2EDTA tubes. For TCRbeta analysis, collaborators shipped samples as frozen whole blood, isolated PBMCs, or DNA extracted from either of those sample types. General findings and caveats noted by the study authors: How much clinical and demographic metadata was included differed by source and by participant, and the metadata was provided uncurated.

TCRbeta CDR3 regions were amplified from genomic DNA by means of the immunoSEQ Assay, a bias-controlled multiplex PCR. On the study's bioinformatics: The number of nucleated cells in each sample was estimated from the amplification of reference gene primers within the assay. Sequence reads were collapsed and filtered to measure the absolute abundance of every unique TCRbeta CDR3 rearrangement. For each sample, productive Simpson clonality was calculated by taking the square root of Simpson's diversity index across productive rearrangements. Held by TCRdb, this immuneACCESS table contains in-frame sequences only and omits some clones. Under half of the omission traces to an unresolved V gene where checked; the cause of the rest is unknown. V and J calls and clone size are given by that table; D and trimming were obtained from the DNA. The sample table lists fewer than 65,000 clones, over 75% of them with a count of one. The ten largest clones add up to about a sixth of the sample.

The chain couples TRBV7-8 to TRBJ1-6; the D segment could be TRBD1, given 5 matching bases. The receptor was isolated from a human donor in a cohort sampled during active COVID-19. The specimen sequenced was peripheral blood. The bases are TGTGCCAGCAGCTTACCAGGTACCAACAGGTCACCCCTCCACTTT. Its product reads: CASSLPGTNRSPLHF.